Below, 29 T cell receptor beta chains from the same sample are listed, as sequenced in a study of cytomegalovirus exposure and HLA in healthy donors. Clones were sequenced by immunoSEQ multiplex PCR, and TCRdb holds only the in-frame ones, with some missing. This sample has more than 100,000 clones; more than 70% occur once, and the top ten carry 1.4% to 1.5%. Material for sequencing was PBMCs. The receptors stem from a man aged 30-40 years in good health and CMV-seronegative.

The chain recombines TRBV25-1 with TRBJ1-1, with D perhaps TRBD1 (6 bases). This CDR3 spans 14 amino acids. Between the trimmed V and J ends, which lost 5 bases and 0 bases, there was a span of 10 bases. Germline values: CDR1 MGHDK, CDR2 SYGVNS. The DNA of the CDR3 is TGTGCCAGCAGTCCAAACAGGGTGAACACTGAAGCTTTCTTT. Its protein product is CASSPNRVNTEAFF.

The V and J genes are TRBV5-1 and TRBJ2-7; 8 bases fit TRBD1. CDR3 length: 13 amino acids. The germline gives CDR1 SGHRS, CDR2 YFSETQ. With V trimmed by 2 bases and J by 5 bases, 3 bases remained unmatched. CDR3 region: CASSFDRGNEQYF. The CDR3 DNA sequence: TGCGCCAGCAGCTTCGACAGGGGTAACGAGCAGTACTTC.

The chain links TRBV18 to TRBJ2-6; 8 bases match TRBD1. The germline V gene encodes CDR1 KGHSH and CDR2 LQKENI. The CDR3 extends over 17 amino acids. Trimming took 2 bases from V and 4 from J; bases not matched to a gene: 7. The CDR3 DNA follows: TGTGCCAGCTCACCAGGGACAGGCCGGGAAGGGGCCAACGTCCTGACTTTC. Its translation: CASSPGTGREGANVLTF.

CDR3 amino acids: CSAADSPATNEKLFF. Here the CDR3 DNA reads TGCAGCGCCGCTGACAGCCCCGCAACTAATGAAAAACTGTTTTTT. The chain links TRBV29-1 to TRBJ1-4; a possible D gene is TRBD1 (5 bases). CDR1 and CDR2 from the germline V gene are SQVTM and ANQGSEA. The CDR3 covers 15 residues. Trimming left V 7 bases short and J 0 bases short, with 15 bases between.

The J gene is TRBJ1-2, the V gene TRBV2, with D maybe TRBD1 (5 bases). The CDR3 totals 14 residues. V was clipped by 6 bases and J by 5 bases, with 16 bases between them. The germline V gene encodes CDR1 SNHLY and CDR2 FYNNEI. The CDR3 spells CASRGGVLRYGYTF. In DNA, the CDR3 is TGTGCCAGCAGGGGGGGGGTGCTCCGGTATGGCTACACCTTC. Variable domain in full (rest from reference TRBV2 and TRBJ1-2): EPEVTQTPSHQVTQMGQEVILRCVPISNHLYFYWYRQILGQKVEFLVSFYNNEISEKSEIFDDQFSVERPDGSNFTLKIRSTKLEDSAMYFCASRGGVLRYGYTFGSGTRLTVV.

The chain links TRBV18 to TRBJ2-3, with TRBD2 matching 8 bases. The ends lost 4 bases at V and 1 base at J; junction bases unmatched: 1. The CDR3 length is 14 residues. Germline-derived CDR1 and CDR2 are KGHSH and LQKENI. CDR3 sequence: CASSQAGGTDTQYF. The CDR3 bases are TGTGCCAGCTCACAAGCGGGAGGCACAGATACGCAGTATTTT.

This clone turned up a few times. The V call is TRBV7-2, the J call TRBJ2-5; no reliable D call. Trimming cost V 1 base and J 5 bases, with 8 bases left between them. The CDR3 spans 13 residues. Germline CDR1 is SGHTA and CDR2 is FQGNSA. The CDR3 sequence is CASSLGPEETQYF. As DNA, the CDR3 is TGTGCCAGCAGCTTAGGCCCGGAGGAGACCCAGTACTTC.

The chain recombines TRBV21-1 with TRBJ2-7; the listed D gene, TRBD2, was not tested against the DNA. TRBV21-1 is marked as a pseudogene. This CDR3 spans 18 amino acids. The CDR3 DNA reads TGTGCCAGCAGCAAAGTCGTTGAGCCCGGGGGACTTAGTTACGAGCAGTACTTC. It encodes CASSKVVEPGGLSYEQYF.

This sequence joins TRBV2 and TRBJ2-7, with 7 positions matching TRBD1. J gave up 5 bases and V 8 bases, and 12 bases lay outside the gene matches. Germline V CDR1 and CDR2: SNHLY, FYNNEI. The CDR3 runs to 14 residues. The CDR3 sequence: CASQAPTGINEQYF. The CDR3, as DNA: TGTGCCAGCCAAGCCCCGACAGGGATCAACGAGCAGTACTTC.

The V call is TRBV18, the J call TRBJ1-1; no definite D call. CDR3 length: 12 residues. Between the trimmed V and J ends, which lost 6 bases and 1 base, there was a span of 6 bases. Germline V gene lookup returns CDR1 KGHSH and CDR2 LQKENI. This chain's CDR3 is CASSLKNTEAFF. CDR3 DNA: TGTGCCAGCTCTTTAAAGAACACTGAAGCTTTCTTT. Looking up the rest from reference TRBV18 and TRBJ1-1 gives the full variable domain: NAGVMQNPRHLVRRRGQEARLRCSPMKGHSHVYWYRQLPEEGLKFMVYLQKENIIDESGMPKERFSAEFPKEGPSILRIQQVVRGDSAAYFCASSLKNTEAFFGQGTRLTVV.

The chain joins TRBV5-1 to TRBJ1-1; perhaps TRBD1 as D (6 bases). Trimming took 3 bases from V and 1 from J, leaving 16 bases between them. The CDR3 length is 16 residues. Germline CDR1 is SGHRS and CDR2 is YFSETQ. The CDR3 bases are TGCGCCAGCAGCTATGGACAGACCGTTAAGAACACTGAAGCTTTCTTT. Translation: CASSYGQTVKNTEAFF.

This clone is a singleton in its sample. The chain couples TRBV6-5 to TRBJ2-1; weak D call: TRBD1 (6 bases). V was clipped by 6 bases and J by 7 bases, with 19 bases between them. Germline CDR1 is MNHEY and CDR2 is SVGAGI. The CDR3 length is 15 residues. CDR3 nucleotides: TGTGCCAGCAGAAAGACAGGAACAGGGCGGAATGAGCAGTTCTTC. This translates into CASRKTGTGRNEQFF.

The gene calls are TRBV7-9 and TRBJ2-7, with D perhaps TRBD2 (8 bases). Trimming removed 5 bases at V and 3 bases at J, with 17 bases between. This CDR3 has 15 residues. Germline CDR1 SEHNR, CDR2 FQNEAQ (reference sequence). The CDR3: CASSPPGGGLYEQYF. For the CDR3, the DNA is TGTGCCAGCAGCCCCCCGGGAGGGGGCCTCTACGAGCAGTACTTC.

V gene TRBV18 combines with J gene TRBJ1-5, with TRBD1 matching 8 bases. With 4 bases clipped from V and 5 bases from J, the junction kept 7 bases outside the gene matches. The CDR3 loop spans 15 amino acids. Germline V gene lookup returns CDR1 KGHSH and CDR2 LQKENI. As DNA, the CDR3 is TGTGCCAGCTCACTGGGACAGGAGAACTATCAGCCCCAGCATTTT. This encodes CASSLGQENYQPQHF.

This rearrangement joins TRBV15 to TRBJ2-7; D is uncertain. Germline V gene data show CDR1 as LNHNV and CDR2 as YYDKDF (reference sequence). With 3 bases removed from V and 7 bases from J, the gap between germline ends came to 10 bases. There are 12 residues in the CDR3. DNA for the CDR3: TGTGCCACCAGCAGGGCCTTTGCAGAGCAGTACTTC. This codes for CATSRAFAEQYF.

The CDR3, as DNA: TGTGCCAGCAGCTCCTTTAGCGGGAGGAGCCCCGGGGAGCTGTTTTTT. Residues: CASSSFSGRSPGELFF. This rearrangement joins TRBV11-2 to TRBJ2-2; TRBD2 aligns across 10 bases. CDR3 length: 16 amino acids. Germline V CDR1 and CDR2: SGHAT, FQNNGV. J lost 6 bases, V lost 4 bases, and 8 bases had no gene match.

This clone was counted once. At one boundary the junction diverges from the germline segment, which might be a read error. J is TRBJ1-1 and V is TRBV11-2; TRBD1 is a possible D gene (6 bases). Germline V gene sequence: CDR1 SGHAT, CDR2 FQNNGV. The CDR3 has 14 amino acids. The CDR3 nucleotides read TGTGCCAGCAGCCTAGACAGGATGAACACTGAAGCTTTCTTT. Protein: CASSLDRMNTEAFF.

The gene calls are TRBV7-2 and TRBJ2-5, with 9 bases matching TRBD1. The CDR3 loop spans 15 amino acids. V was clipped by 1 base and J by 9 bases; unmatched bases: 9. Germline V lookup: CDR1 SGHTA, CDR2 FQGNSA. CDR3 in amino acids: CASSLGGSGQGPQYF. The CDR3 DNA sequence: TGTGCCAGCAGCTTAGGGGGATCGGGACAGGGTCCCCAGTACTTC.

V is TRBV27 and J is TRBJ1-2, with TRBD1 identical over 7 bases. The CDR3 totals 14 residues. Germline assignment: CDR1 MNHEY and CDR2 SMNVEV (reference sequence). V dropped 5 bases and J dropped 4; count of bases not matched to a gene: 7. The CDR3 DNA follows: TGTGCCAGCAGTCCCCCGGGACAGACCTATGGCTACACCTTC. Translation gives CASSPPGQTYGYTF.

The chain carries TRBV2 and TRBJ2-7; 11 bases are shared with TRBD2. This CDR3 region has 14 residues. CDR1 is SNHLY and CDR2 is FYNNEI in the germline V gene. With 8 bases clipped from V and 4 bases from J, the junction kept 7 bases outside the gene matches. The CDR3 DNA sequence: TGTGCCAGCGCAACTAGCGGGAGTACGTACGAGCAGTACTTC. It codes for CASATSGSTYEQYF.

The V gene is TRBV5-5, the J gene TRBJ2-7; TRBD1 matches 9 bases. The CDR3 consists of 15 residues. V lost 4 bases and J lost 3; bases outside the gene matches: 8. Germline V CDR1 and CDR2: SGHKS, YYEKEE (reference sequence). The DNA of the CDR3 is TGTGCCAGCAGCGAAATTCGGGACAGGGTCTACGAGCAGTACTTC. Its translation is CASSEIRDRVYEQYF.

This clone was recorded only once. CDR3 amino acids: CASSIVGTGRFYGYTF. The CDR3 DNA reads TGTGCCAGTAGTATAGTCGGGACAGGGAGATTTTATGGCTACACCTTC. This sequence joins TRBV19 and TRBJ1-2; 9 positions agree with TRBD1. V lost 1 base to trimming and J lost 5 bases; unmatched junction nucleotides: 8. CDR1 and CDR2 from the germline V gene are LNHDA and SQIVND (reference sequence). The CDR3 is made up of 16 amino acids.

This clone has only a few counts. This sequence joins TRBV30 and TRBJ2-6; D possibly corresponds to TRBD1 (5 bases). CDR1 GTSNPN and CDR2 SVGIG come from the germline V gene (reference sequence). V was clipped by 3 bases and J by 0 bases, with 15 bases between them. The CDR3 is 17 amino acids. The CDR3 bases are TGTGCCTGGAGGGTTAGACAGTTCAACTCTGGGGCCAACGTCCTGACTTTC. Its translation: CAWRVRQFNSGANVLTF.

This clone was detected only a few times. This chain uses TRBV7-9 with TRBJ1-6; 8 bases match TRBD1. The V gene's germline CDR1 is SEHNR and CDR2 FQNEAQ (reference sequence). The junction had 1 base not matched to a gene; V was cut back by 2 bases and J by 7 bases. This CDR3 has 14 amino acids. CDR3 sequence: CASSLRTGNSPLHF. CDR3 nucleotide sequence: TGTGCCAGCAGCTTAAGGACAGGGAATTCACCCCTCCACTTT.

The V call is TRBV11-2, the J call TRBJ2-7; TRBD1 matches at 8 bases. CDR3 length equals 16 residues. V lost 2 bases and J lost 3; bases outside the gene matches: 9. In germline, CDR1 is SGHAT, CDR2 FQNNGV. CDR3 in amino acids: CASSLSAGTGGYEQYF. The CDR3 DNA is TGTGCCAGCAGCTTAAGTGCTGGGACAGGTGGCTACGAGCAGTACTTC.

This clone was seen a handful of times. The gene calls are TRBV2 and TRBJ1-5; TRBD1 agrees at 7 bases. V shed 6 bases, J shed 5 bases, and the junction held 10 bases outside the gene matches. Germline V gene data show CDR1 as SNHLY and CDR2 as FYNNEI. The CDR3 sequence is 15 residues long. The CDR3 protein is CASRVGQVGYQPQHF. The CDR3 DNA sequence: TGTGCCAGCAGAGTAGGACAGGTTGGGTATCAGCCCCAGCATTTT. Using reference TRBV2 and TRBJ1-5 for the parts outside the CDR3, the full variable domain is EPEVTQTPSHQVTQMGQEVILRCVPISNHLYFYWYRQILGQKVEFLVSFYNNEISEKSEIFDDQFSVERPDGSNFTLKIRSTKLEDSAMYFCASRVGQVGYQPQHFGDGTRLSIL.

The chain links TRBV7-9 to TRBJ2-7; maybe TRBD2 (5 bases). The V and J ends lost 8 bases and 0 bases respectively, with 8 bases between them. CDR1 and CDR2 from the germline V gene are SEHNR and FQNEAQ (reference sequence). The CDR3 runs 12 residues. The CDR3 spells CASGADSYEQYF. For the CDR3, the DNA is TGTGCCAGCGGAGCGGACTCCTACGAGCAGTACTTC.

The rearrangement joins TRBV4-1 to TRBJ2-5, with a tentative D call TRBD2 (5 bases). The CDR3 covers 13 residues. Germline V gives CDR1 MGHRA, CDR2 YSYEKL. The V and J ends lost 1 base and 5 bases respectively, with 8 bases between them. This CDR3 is CASSQVLAETQYF. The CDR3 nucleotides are TGCGCCAGCAGCCAAGTCTTAGCGGAGACCCAGTACTTC.

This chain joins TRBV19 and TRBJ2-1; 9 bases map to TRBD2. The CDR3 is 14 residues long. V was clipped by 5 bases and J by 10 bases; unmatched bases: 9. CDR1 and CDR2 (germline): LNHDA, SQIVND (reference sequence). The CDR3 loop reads CASSAGGLANEQFF. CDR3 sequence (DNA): TGTGCCAGTAGTGCGGGGGGACTAGCTAACGAGCAGTTCTTC.